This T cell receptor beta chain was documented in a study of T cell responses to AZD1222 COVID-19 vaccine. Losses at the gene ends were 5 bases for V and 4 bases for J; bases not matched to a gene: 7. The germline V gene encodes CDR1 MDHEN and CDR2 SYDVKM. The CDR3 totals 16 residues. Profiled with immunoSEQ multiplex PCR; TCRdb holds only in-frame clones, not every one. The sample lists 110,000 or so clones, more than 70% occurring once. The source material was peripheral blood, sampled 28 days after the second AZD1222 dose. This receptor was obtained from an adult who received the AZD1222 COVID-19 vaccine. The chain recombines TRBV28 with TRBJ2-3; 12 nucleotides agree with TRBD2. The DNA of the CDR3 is TGTGCCAGCAGTCGGAGACTAGCGGGAGCCCCAGATACGCAGTATTTT. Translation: CASSRRLAGAPDTQYF. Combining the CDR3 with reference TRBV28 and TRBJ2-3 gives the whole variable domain DVKVTQSSRYLVKRTGEKVFLECVQDMDHENMFWYRQDPGLGLRLIYFSYDVKMKEKGDIPEGYSVSREKKERFSLILESASTNQTSMYLCASSRRLAGAPDTQYFGPGTRLTVL.